Described below is a single T cell receptor beta chain sequence and its context. Germline and junction disagree at one end, which may indicate a read error. The data stem from a study of OX40 agonist ivuxolimab in advanced cancers. Turning to the study itself: An agonistic human IgG2 monoclonal antibody against OX40 (CD134) was given. Three patients responded partially, comprising one with hepatocellular carcinoma and two with cutaneous melanoma.

Germline CDR1 is SSHAT and CDR2 is FNYEAQ (reference sequence). The CDR3 has 14 residues. Measured with immunoSEQ multiplex PCR; TCRdb has only the in-frame clones, and not every one. The sample has over 70,000 clones, 75% to 90% seen once; the top ten hold 0.15% to 0.2%. The material was CD4+ or CD8+ T cells sorted from blood, obtained in a trial of the OX40 agonist ivuxolimab. This clonotype was sampled from an adult with an advanced solid tumor such as melanoma, head and neck, liver or kidney cancer. The rearrangement uses TRBV7-7 and TRBJ2-3, with TRBD1 matching over 7 bases. CDR3 coding DNA: TGTGCTAGCAGCTCGGGACAGACCACAGATACGCAGTATTTT. As protein: CASSSGQTTDTQYF.